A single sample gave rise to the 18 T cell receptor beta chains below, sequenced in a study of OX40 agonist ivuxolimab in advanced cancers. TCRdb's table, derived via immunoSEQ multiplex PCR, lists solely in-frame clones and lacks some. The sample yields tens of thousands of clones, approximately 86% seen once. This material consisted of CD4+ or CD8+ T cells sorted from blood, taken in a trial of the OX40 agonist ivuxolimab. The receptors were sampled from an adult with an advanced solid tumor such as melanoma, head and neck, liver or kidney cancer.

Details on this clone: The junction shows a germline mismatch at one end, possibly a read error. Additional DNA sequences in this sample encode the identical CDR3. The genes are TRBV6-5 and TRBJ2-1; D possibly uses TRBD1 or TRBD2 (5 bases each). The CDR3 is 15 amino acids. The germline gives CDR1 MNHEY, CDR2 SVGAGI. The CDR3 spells CASSYERGTYNEQFF. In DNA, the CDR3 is TGTGCTAGCAGTTATGAGAGGGGAACCTACAATGAGCAGTTCTTC.

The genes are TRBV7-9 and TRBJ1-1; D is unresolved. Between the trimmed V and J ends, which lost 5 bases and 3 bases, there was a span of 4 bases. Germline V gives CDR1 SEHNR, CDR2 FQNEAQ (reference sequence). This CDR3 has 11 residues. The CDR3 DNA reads TGTGCCAGCAGCGCAGACACTGAAGCTTTCTTT. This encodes CASSADTEAFF.

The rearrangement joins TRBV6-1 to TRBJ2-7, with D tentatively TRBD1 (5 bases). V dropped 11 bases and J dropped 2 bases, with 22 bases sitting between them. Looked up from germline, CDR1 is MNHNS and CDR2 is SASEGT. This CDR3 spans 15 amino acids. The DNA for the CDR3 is TGTGCCTCCGGGTCGGAAAACAGGCCGGCCTACGAGCAGTACTTC. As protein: CASGSENRPAYEQYF.

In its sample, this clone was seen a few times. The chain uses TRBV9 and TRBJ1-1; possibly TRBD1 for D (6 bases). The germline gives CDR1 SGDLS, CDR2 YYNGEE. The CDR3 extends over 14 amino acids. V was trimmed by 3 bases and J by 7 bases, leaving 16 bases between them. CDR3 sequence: CASSEGQSSSEAFF. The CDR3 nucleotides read TGTGCCAGCAGCGAAGGACAGTCTTCGAGTGAAGCTTTCTTT.

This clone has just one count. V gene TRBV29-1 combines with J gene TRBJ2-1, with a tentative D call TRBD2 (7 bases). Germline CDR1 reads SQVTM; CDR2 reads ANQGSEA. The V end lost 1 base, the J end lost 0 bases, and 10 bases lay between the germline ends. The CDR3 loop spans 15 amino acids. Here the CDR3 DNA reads TGCAGCGTTGAAGGCGGGGGCCTCTCCTACAATGAGCAGTTCTTC. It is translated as CSVEGGGLSYNEQFF.

CDR3 DNA sequence: TGTGCCAGCAGCTTAGGGACTTCCTACGAGCAGTACTTC. Amino acids: CASSLGTSYEQYF. The chain uses TRBV11-2 and TRBJ2-7, with D possibly being TRBD2 (5 bases). Per the germline V gene, CDR1 is SGHAT and CDR2 is FQNNGV. Trimming pared 1 base from V and 1 base from J, leaving 5 bases between. The CDR3 contains 13 residues.

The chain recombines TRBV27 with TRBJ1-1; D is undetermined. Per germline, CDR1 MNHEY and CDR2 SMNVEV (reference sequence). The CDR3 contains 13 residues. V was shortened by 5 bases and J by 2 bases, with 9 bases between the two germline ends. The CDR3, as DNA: TGTGCCAGCAGTGAGGTTTTAAACACTGAAGCTTTCTTT. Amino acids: CASSEVLNTEAFF.

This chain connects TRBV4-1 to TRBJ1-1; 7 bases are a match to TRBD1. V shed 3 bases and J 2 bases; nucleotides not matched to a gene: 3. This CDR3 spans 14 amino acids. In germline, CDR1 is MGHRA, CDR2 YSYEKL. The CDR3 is CASSQAGGNTEAFF. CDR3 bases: TGCGCCAGCAGCCAGGCAGGGGGAAACACTGAAGCTTTCTTT.

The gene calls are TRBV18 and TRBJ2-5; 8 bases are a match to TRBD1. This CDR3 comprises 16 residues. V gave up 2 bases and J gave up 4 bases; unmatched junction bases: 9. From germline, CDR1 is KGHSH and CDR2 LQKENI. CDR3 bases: TGTGCCAGCTCACCAGGAACAGGGGGTTCGGGAGAGACCCAGTACTTC. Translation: CASSPGTGGSGETQYF.

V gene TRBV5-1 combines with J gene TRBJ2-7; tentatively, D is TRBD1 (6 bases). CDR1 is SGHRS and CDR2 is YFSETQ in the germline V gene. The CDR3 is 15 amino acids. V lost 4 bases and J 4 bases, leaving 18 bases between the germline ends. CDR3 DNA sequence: TGCGCCAGCAGCCCACTTCCAGGGGCTACTTACGAGCAGTACTTC. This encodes CASSPLPGATYEQYF.

CDR3 protein: CASSYENTEAFF. CDR3 coding DNA: TGTGCCAGCAGTTACGAGAACACTGAAGCTTTCTTT. The V gene is TRBV6-5, the J gene TRBJ1-1; D unclear. Germline CDR1 MNHEY, CDR2 SVGAGI. V was trimmed by 2 bases and J by 1 base, leaving 2 bases between them. This CDR3 region has 12 residues.

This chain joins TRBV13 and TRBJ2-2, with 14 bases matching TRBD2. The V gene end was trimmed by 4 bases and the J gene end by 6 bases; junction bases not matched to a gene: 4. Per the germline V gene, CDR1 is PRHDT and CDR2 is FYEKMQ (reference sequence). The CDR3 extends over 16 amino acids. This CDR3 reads CASSSGLAGGAGELFF. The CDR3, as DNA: TGTGCCAGCAGCTCCGGACTAGCGGGGGGAGCCGGGGAGCTGTTTTTT.

DNA for the CDR3: TGCAGCGTTGCGGGACATCCCATGGTCCCAGATACGCAGTATTTT. Protein product: CSVAGHPMVPDTQYF. This chain uses TRBV29-1 with TRBJ2-3; tentative D call: TRBD1 (6 bases). The V gene's germline CDR1 is SQVTM and CDR2 ANQGSEA. The V end was cut by 4 bases, the J end by 4 bases, with 18 bases between. This CDR3 has 15 amino acids.

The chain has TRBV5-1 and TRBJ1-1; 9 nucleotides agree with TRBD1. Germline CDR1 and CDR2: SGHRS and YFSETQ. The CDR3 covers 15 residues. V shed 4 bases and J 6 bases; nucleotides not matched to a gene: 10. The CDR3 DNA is TGCGCCAGCAGCGGTCCCTCCGGGACAGGGCCTGAAGCTTTCTTT. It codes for CASSGPSGTGPEAFF.

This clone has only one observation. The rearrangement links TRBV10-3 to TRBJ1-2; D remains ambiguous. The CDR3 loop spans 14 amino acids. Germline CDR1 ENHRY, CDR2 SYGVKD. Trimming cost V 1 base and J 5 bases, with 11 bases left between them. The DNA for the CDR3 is TGTGCCATCAGTGAGTTGACCCTTGAATATGGCTACACCTTC. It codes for CAISELTLEYGYTF.

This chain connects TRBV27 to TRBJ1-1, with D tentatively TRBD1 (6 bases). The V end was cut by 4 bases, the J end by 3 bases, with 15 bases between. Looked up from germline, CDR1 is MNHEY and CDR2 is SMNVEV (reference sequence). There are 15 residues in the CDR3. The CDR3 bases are TGTGCCAGCAGTTCACTTACAGGGTGGCACACTGAAGCTTTCTTT. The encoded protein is CASSSLTGWHTEAFF.

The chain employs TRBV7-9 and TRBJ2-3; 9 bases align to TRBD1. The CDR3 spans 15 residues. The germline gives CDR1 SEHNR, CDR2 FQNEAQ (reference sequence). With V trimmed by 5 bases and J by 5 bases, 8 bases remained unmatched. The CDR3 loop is CASSPPGQGVDTQYF. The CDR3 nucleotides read TGTGCCAGCAGCCCGCCGGGACAGGGTGTAGATACGCAGTATTTT.

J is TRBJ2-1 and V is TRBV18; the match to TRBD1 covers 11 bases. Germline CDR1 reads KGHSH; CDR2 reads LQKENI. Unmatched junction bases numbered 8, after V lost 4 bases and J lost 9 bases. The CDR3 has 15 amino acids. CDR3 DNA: TGTGCCAGCTCACTCCCGGGGACAGGGGGTCTTGAGCAGTTCTTC. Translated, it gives CASSLPGTGGLEQFF.